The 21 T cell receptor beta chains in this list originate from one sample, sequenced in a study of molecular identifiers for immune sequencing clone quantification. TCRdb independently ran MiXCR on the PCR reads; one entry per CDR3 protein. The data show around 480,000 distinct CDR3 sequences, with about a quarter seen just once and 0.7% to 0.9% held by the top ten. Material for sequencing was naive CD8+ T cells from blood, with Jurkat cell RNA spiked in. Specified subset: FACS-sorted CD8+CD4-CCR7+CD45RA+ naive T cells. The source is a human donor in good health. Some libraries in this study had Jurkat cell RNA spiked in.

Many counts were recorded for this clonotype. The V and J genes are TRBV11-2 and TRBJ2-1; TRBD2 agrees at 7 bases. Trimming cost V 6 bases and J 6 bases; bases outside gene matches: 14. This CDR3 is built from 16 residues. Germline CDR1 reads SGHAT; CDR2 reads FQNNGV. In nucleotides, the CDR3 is TGTGCCAGCAGACGAGCGGGGCAACAACCCTCCAATGAGCAGTTCTTC. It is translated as CASRRAGQQPSNEQFF.

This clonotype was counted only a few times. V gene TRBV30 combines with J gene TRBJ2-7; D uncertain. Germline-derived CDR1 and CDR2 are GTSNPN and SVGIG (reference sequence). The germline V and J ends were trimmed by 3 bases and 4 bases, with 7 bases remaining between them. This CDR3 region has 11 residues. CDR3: CAWSFSYEQYF. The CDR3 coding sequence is TGTGCCTGGAGCTTTTCGTACGAGCAGTACTTC.

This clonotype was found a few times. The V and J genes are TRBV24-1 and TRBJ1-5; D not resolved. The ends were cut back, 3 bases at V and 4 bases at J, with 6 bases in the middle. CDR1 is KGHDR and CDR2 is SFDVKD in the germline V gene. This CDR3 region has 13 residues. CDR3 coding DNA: TGTGCCACCAGTGATGGCGCGAATCAGCCCCAGCATTTT. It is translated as CATSDGANQPQHF.

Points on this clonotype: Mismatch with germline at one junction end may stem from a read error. Here the CDR3 DNA reads TGTACCAGCGCGGACCAGCGGGCCGCCGGGGAGCTGTTCTTT. This gives the protein CTSADQRAAGELFF. The rearrangement links TRBV7-7 to TRBJ2-2; possibly TRBD2 for D (6 bases). Germline loops: CDR1 SSHAT, CDR2 FNYEAQ (reference sequence). The CDR3 is 14 amino acids. The full variable domain, in which reference TRBV7-7 and TRBJ2-2 provide the parts outside the CDR3, is GAGVSQSPRYKVTKRGQDVTLRCDPISSHATLYWYQQALGQGPEFLTYFNYEAQPDKSGLPSDRFSAERPEGSISTLTIQRTEQRDSAMYRCTSADQRAAGELFFGEGSRLTVL.

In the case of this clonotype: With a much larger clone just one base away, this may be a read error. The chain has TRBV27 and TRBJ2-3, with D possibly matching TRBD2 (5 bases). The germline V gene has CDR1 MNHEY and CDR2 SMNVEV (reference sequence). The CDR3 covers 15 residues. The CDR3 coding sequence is TGTGCCAGCACCTTATCTGGGCCTAGCAAAGATACGCAGTATTTT. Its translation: CASTLSGPSKDTQYF.

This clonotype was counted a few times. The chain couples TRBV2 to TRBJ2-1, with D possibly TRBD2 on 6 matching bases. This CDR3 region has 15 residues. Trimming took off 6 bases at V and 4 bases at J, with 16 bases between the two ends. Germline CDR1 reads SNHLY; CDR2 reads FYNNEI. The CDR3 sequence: CASRDPRDSYNEQFF. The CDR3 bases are TGTGCCAGCAGGGACCCCCGGGACTCTTACAATGAGCAGTTCTTC.

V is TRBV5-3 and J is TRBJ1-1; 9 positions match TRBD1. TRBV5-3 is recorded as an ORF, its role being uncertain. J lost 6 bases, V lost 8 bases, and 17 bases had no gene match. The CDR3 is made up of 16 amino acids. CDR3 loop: CASSPTLQGADAEAFF. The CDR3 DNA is TGTGCCAGCAGCCCAACGCTACAGGGGGCGGACGCTGAAGCTTTCTTT.

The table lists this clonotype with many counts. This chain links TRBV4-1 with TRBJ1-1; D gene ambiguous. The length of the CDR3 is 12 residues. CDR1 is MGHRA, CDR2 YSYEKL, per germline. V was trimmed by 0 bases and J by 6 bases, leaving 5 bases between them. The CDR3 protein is CASSQDGSEAFF. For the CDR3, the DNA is TGCGCCAGCAGCCAAGATGGTTCTGAAGCTTTCTTT.

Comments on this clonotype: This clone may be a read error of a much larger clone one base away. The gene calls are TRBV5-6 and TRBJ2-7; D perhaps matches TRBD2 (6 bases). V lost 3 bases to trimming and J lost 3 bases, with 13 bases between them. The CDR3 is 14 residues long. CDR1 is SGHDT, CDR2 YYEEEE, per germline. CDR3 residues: CASSSPREDYEQYF. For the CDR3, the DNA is TGTGCCAGCAGCTCGCCGAGGGAGGACTACGAGCAGTACTTC. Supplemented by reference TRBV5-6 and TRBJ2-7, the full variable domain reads DAGVTQSPTHLIKTRGQQVTLRCSPKSGHDTVSWYQQALGQGPQFIFQYYEEEERQRGNFPDRFSGHQFPNYSSELNVNALLLGDSALYLCASSSPREDYEQYFGPGTRLTVT.

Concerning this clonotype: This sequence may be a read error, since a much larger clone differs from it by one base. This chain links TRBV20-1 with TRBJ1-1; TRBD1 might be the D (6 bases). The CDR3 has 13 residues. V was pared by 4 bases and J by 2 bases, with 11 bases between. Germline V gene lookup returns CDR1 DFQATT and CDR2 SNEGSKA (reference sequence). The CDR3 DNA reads TGCAGTGCTATTCAGGGGTCCAACACTGAAGCTTTCTTT. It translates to CSAIQGSNTEAFF.

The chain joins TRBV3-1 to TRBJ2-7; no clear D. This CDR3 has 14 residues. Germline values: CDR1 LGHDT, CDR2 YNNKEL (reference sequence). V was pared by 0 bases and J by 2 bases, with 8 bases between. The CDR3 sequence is CASSQESTPYEQYF. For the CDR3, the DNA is TGTGCCAGCAGCCAAGAGTCCACCCCCTACGAGCAGTACTTC.

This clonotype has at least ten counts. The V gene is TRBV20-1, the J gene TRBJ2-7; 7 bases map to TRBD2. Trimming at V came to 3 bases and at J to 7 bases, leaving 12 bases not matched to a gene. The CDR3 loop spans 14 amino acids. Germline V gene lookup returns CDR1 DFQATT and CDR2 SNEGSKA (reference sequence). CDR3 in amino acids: CSARLRGSNREQYF. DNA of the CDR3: TGCAGTGCTAGGTTGCGCGGGAGTAATCGGGAGCAGTACTTC.

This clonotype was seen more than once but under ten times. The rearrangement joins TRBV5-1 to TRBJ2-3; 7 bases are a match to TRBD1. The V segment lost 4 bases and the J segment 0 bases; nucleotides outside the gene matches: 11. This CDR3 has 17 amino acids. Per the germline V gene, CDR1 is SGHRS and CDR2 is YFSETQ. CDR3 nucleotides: TGCGCCAGCAGCGCACTGACAGGGTTGGGAAGCACAGATACGCAGTATTTT. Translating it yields CASSALTGLGSTDTQYF.

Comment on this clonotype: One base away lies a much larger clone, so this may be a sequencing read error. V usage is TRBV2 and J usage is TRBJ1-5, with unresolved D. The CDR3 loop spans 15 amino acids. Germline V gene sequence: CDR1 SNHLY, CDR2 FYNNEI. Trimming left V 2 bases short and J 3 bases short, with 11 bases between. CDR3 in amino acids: CASSERGTTNQPQHF. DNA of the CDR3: TGTGCCAGCAGTGAACGGGGTACCACCAATCAGCCCCAGCATTTT.

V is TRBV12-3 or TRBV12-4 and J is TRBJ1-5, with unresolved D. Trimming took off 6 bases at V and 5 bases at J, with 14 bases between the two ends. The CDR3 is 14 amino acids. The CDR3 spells CASSLGRVDQPQHF. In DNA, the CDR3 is TGTGCCAGCAGCCTAGGACGGGTCGATCAGCCCCAGCATTTT.

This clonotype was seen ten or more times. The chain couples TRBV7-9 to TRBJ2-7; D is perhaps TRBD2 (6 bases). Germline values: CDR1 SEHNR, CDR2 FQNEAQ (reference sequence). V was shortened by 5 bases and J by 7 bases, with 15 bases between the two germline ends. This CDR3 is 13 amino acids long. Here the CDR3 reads CASSESIAVEQYF. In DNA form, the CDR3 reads TGTGCCAGCAGCGAAAGTATAGCGGTTGAGCAGTACTTC. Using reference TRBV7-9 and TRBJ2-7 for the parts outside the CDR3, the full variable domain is DTGVSQNPRHKITKRGQNVTFRCDPISEHNRLYWYRQTLGQGPEFLTYFQNEAQLEKSRLLSDRFSAERPKGSFSTLEIQRTEQGDSAMYLCASSESIAVEQYFGPGTRLTVT.

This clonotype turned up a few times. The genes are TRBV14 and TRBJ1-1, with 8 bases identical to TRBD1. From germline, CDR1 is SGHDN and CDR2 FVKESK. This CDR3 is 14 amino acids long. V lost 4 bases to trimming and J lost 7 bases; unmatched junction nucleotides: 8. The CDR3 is CASSPTTGGVEAFF. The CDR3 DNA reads TGTGCCAGCAGCCCTACAACAGGGGGTGTTGAAGCTTTCTTT.

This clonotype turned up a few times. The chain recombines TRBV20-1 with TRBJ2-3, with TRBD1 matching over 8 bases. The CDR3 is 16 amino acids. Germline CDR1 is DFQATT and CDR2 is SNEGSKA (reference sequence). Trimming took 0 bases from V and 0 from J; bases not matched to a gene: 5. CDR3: CSARELGQGSTDTQYF. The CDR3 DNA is TGCAGTGCTAGAGAGCTCGGACAGGGCAGCACAGATACGCAGTATTTT.

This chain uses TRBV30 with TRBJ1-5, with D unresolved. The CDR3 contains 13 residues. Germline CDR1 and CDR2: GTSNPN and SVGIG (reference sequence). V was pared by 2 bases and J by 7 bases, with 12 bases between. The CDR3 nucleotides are TGTGCCTGGAGTACCTCTCCCGGGCAGCCCCAGCATTTT. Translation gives CAWSTSPGQPQHF. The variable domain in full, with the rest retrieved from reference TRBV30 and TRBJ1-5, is SQTIHQWPATLVQPVGSPLSLECTVEGTSNPNLYWYRQAAGRGLQLLFYSVGIGQISSEVPQNLSASRPQDRQFILSSKKLLLSDSGFYLCAWSTSPGQPQHFGDGTRLSIL.

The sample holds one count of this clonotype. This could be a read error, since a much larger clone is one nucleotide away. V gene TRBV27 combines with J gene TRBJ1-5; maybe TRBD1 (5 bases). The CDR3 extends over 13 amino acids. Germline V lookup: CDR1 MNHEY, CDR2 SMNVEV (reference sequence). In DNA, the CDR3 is TGTGCCGGCAGTTTATCCAGGGATCAGCCCCAGCATTTT. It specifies CAGSLSRDQPQHF.

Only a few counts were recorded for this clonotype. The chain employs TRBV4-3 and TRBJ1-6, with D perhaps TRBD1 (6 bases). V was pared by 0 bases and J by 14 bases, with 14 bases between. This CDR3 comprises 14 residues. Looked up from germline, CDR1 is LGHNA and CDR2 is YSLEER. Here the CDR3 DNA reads TGCGCCAGCAGCCAAGACCCAGGGGATAGGTCCCTCCACTTT. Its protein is CASSQDPGDRSLHF.